This TCR beta chain is drawn from a study of blood T cell repertoires in COVID-19. Sequenced by immunoSEQ multiplex PCR; TCRdb stores in-frame clones only, minus some. The sample includes about 250,000 clones, around 87% of them seen just once. Recovery meant two consecutive negative NP/OP PCR tests, professional clearance, or resolved symptoms. This CDR3 has 14 residues. Germline-derived CDR1 and CDR2 are MGHRA and YSYEKL. V gave up 4 bases and J gave up 2 bases, with 10 bases separating them. The chain is built from TRBV4-1 and TRBJ2-3; D is ambiguous. This clonotype was sampled from a woman between 18 and 29 years old who had recovered from COVID-19. The sequenced sample consisted of PBMCs or T cells enriched from blood (not recorded which). CDR3 residues: CASSLDSFTDTQYF. Here the CDR3 DNA reads TGCGCCAGCAGCCTCGACTCGTTCACAGATACGCAGTATTTT.